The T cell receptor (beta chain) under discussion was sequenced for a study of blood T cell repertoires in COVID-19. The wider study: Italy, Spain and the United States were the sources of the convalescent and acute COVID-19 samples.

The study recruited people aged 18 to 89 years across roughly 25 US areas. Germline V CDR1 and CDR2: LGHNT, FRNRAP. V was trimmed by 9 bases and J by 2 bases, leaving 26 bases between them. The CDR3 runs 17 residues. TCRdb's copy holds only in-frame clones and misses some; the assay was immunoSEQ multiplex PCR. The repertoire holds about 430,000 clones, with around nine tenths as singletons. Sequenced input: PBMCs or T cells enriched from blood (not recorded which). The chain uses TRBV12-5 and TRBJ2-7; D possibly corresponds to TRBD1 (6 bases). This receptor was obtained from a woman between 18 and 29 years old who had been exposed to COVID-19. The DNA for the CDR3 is TGTGCTAGACTGACAGGAAGGATACCTACGAATGCCTACGAGCAGTACTTC. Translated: CARLTGRIPTNAYEQYF.